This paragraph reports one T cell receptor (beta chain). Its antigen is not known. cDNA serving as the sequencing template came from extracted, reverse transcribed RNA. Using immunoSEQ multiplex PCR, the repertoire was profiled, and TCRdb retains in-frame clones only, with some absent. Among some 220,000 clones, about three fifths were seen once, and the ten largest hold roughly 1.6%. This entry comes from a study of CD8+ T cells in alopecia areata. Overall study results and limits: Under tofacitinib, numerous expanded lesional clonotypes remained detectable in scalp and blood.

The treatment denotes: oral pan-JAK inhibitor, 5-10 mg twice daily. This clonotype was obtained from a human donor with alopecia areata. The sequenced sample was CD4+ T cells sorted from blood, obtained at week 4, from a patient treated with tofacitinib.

The CDR3 coding sequence is TGTGCCAGCAGTGACCGCCGACAGGGGGCGGTCGAGCAGTACTTC. Amino acids: CASSDRRQGAVEQYF. V usage is TRBV2 and J usage is TRBJ2-7; 10 nucleotides align to TRBD1. The CDR3 length is 15 residues. J lost 6 bases, V lost 3 bases, and 8 bases had no gene match. Germline assignment: CDR1 SNHLY and CDR2 FYNNEI.